A selection of T cell receptor beta chains follows, all from one sample in a study of CD8+ T cells in alopecia areata. Assay used: immunoSEQ multiplex PCR; TCRdb lists only in-frame clones, some missing. The sample includes over 120,000 clones, around 50% seen only once; the top ten take around a sixth. Source: CD8+ T cells sorted from blood, taken at week 4, from a patient treated with tofacitinib. These receptors came from a human donor with alopecia areata. Each CDR3 is given with its conserved first and last residue. Fields, in order: clone size, V gene, CDR3 protein. Part of the rows lack a size; the others show once, few, many or a class for expanded clones.

NA	TRBV23-1	CASSQLRNVGEKGQPQHF
once	TRBV5-6	CASSLLPTGGETQYF
few	TRBV12-5	CASGLVITSPLHF
NA	TRBV7-9	CASRAYERASEKLFF
NA	TRBV6-5	CASSYGAEAFF
NA	TRBV9	CASGDYEQYF
NA	TRBV7-2	CASSFGVGGPTDTQYF
once	TRBV4-3	CASSQVGNYEQYF
NA	TRBV7-9	CASSKIDGNQPQHF
few	TRBV29-1	CSVERGYEQYF
NA	TRBV29-1	CSVEGGTEAFF
NA	TRBV7-9	CASSRRDRGRETQYF
NA	TRBV5-1	CASSPGQGAFGYTF
NA	TRBV6-5	CASSYSLARGNTEAFF
NA	TRBV6-5	CASSNPRDGYEQYF
NA	TRBV27	CASSSRGSGTGELFF
NA	TRBV29-1	CSVDRQGYGYTF
once	TRBV30	CAWTVGYEQYF
NA	TRBV4-3	CASSQVGSSPYEQYF
NA	TRBV13	CASSLYSSYEQYF
few	TRBV7-9	CASSLEPSFDEQFF
NA	TRBV6-5	CASTSGGQETQYF
many	TRBV10-3	CAISQLGTENNYGYTF
NA	TRBV30	CAWSPYTGISPLHF
NA	TRBV7-9	CASRAGTEKLFF
NA	TRBV5-6	CASSSGTGGGTEAFF
few	TRBV19	CASSIGGDTEAFF
few	TRBV29-1	CSVATPQEQYF
NA	TRBV2	CASSEQITYGYTF
NA	TRBV4-1	CASSQDPDSTDTQYF
few	TRBV11-2	CATPTPGGSYNEQFF
NA	TRBV27	CASSPSRDRYEQYF
few	TRBV5-6	CASSFGGPSNEQFF
once	TRBV25-1	CASGDNYGYTF
once	TRBV25-1	CASSFRGFYEQYF
NA	TRBV27	CASSSLGGQETQYF
NA	TRBV29-1	CSVEVSPIGGYTF
NA	TRBV5-4	CASSFLPSSGGRNTGELFF
NA	TRBV4-1	CASSQLGGRNTEAFF
NA	TRBV7-3	CASSPGAGSYGYTF
once	TRBV18	CASSPRGRTTETQYF
NA	TRBV4-2	CASSQDQDGGNEQFF
NA	TRBV5-1	CASSLLSDRGNEQYF
NA	TRBV6-1	CASSALGHSYEQYF
NA	TRBV9	CASSAGQSSYEQYF
NA	TRBV9	CASSVEDTGWEQYF